This T cell receptor beta chain appears in the sequencing data of a study of regulatory T cells in long-lasting Graves disease. Noted time point: persistent/refractory GD, antithyroid drugs over 5 years with positive TRAb. Isolated PBMC RNA provided the starting material for the TCR library. Each of the patients was recruited from an endocrinology department situated in Xi'an, China. Whole-study results and caveats: Persistent disease favored TRBV28, TRBJ1-2 and TRBJ2-5. New patients shared roughly 1,000 public clonotypes, and persistent patients shared more, with 2,741.

HTBI primers from iRepertoire and Arm-PCR of CDR3 regions yielded the TCR beta libraries. TCRdb re-analysed the multiplex PCR reads in MiXCR, keeping a single row per CDR3 protein. The data hold over 650,000 distinct CDR3 sequences, with around 30% observed a single time. The count of this clonotype is one. The antigen remains unidentified. The V gene's germline CDR1 is MNHNS and CDR2 SASEGT. Trimming shortened V by 1 base and J by 1 base, and 14 bases separated the two germline ends. The CDR3 has 17 amino acids. The sequences come from peripheral blood mononuclear cells (PBMCs), collected when the disease was refractory, from a patient treated with antithyroid drugs. The chain recombines TRBV6-1 with TRBJ2-4; the D call may be TRBD1 or TRBD2 (6 bases each). This clonotype was sampled from a female donor with Graves disease. CDR3 sequence: CASSEDGGPGAKNIQYF. CDR3 sequence (DNA): TGTGCCAGCAGTGAAGACGGGGGCCCCGGGGCCAAAAACATTCAGTACTTC.